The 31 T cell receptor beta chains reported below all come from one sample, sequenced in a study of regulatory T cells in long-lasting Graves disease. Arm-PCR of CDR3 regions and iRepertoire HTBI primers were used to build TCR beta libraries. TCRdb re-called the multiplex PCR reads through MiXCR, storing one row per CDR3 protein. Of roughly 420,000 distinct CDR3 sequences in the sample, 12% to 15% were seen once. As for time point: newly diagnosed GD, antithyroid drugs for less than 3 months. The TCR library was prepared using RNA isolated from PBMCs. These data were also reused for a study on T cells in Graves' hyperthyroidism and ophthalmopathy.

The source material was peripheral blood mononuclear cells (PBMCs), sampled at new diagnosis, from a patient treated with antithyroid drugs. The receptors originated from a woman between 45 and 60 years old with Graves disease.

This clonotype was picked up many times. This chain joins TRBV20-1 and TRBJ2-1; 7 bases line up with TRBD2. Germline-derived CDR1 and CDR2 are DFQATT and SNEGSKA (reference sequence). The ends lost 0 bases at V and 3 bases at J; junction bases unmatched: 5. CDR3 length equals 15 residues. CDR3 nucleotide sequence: TGCAGTGCTAGAGATAGGGCTAGCGGCTACAATGAGCAGTTCTTC. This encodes CSARDRASGYNEQFF.

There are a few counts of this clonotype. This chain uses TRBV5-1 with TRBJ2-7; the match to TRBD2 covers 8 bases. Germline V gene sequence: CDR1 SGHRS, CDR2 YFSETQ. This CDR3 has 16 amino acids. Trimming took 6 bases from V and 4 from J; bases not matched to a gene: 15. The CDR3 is CASTLSSGSTRYEQYF. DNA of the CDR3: TGCGCCAGCACTCTATCAAGCGGGAGTACGAGGTACGAGCAGTACTTC.

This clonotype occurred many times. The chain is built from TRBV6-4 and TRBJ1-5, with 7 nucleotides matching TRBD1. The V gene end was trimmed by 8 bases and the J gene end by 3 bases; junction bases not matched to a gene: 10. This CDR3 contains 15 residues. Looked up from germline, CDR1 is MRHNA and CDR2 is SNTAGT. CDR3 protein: CASGSGGGYNQPQHF. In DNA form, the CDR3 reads TGTGCCAGCGGCTCAGGGGGTGGTTACAATCAGCCCCAGCATTTT.

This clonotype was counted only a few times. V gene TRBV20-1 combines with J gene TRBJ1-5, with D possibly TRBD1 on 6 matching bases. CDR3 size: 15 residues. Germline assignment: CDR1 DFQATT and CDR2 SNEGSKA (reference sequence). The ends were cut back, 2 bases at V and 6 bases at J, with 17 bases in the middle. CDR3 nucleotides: TGCAGTGCTAGAACCACCGGGGGGCAGAGTCAGCCCCAGCATTTT. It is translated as CSARTTGGQSQPQHF.

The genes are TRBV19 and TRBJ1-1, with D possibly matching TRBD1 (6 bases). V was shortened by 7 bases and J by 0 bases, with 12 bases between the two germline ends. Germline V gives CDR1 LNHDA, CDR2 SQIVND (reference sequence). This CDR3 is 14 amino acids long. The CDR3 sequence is CASKNDRMNTEAFF. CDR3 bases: TGTGCCAGTAAGAACGACAGGATGAACACTGAAGCTTTCTTT.

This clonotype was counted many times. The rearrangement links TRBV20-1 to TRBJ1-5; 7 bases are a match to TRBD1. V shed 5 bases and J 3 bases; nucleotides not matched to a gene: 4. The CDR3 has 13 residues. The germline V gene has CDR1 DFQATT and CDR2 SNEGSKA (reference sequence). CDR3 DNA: TGCAGTGCTCCGGGACAGCCCAATCAGCCCCAGCATTTT. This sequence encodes CSAPGQPNQPQHF.

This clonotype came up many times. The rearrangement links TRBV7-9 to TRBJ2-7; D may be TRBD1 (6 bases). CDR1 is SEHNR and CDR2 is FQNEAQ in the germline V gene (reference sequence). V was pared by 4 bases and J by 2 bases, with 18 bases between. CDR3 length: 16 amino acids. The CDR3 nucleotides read TGTGCCAGCAGCTCAGACTACAGGGCTGTAGCCTACGAGCAGTACTTC. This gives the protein CASSSDYRAVAYEQYF.

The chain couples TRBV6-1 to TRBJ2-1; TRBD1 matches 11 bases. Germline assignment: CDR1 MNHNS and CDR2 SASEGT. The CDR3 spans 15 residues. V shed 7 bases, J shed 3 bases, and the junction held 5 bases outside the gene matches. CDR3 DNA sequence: TGTGCCAGCACCACGGACAGGGGGCTCTACAATGAGCAGTTCTTC. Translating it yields CASTTDRGLYNEQFF.

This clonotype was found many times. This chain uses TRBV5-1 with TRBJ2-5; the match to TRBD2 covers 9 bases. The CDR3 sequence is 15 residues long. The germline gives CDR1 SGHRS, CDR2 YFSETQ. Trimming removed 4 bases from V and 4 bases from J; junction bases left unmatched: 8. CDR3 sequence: CASSTGTSNLETQYF. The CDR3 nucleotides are TGCGCCAGCAGCACCGGGACTAGCAACTTAGAGACCCAGTACTTC.

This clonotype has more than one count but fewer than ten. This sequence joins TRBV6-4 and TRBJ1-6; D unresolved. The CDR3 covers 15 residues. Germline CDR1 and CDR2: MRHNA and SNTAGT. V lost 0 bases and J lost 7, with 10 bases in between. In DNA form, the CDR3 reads TGTGCCAGCAGTGACTCGAGTCAGCCCAATTCACCCCTCCACTTT. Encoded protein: CASSDSSQPNSPLHF.

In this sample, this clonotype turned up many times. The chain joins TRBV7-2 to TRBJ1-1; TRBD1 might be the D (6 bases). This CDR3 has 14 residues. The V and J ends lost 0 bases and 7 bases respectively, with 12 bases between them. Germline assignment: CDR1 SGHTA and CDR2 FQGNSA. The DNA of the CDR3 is TGTGCCAGCAGCTTAGCGCCGGGGGCAGGTGAAGCTTTCTTT. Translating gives CASSLAPGAGEAFF.

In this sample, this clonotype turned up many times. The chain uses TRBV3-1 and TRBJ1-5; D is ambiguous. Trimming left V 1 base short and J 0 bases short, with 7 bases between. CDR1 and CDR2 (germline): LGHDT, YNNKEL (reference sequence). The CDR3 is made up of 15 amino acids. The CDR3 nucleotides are TGTGCCAGCAGCCAAGGCCCATATAGCAATCAGCCCCAGCATTTT. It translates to CASSQGPYSNQPQHF.

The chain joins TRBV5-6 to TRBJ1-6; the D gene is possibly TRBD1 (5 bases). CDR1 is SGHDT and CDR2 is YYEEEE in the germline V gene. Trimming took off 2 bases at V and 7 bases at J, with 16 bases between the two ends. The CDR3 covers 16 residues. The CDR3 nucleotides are TGTGCCAGCAGCTTTGTCTCCGCAGGGTCAAATTCACCCCTCCACTTT. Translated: CASSFVSAGSNSPLHF.

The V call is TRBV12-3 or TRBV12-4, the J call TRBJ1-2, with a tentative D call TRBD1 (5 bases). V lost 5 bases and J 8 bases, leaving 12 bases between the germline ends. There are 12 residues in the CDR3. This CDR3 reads CASSPGVLGYTF. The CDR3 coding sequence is TGTGCCAGCAGTCCGGGGGTGTTGGGCTACACCTTC.

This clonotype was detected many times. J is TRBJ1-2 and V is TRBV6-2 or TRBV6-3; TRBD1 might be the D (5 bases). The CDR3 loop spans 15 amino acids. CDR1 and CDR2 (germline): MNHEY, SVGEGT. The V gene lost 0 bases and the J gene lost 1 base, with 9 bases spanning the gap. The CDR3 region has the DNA TGTGCCAGCAGTTACTCGACAGCTTTTAACTATGGCTACACCTTC. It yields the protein CASSYSTAFNYGYTF.

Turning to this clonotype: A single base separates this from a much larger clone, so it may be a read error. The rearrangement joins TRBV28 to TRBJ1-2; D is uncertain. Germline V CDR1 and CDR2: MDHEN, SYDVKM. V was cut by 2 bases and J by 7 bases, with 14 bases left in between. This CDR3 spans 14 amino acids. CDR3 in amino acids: CASSLAGVICGYTF. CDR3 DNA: TGTGCCAGCAGTTTAGCCGGGGTTATCTGTGGCTACACCTTC.

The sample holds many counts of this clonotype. In DNA, the CDR3 is TGTGCCAGCAGCCACACCAGGACTAGCGGCTACGAGCAGTACTTC. This gives the protein CASSHTRTSGYEQYF. The genes are TRBV3-1 and TRBJ2-7; 10 bases agree with TRBD2. Trimming at V came to 3 bases and at J to 3 bases, leaving 5 bases not matched to a gene. Germline CDR1 LGHDT, CDR2 YNNKEL (reference sequence). The CDR3 runs to 15 residues.

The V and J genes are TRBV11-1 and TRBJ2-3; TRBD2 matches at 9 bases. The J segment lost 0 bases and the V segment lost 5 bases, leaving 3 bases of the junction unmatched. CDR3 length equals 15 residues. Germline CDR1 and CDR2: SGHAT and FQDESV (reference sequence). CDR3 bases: TGTGCCAGCAGCCGCAGCGGGAGGAGCACAGATACGCAGTATTTT. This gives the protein CASSRSGRSTDTQYF.

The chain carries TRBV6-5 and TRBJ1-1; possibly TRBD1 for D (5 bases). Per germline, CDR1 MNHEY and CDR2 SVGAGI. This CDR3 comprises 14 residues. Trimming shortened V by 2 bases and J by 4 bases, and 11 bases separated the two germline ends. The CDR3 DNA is TGTGCCAGCAGTTACGCAAACAGGAGCACTGAAGCTTTCTTT. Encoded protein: CASSYANRSTEAFF.

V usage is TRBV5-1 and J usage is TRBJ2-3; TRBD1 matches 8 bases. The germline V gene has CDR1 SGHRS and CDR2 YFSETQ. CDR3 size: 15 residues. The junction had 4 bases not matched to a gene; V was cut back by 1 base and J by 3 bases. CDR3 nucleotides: TGCGCCAGCAGCTTGAACCAGGGGGCTACAGATACGCAGTATTTT. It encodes CASSLNQGATDTQYF.

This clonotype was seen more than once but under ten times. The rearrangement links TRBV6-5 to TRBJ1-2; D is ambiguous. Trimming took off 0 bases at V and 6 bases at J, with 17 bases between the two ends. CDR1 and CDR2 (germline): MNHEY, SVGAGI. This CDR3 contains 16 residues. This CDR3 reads CASSYSAKAAANGYTF. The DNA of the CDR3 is TGTGCCAGCAGTTACTCCGCAAAAGCCGCAGCGAATGGCTACACCTTC.

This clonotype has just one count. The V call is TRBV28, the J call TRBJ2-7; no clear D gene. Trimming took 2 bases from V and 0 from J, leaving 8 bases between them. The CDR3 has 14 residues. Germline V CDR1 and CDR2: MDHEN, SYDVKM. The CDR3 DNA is TGTGCCAGCAGTTTAGATGTCAGCTCCTACGAGCAGTACTTC. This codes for CASSLDVSSYEQYF.

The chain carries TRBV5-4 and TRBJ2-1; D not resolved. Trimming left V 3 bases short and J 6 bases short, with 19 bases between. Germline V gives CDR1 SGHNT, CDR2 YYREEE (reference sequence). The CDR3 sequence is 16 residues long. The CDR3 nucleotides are TGTGCCAGCAGCTCTTCCTGGCAGGACGGCGGCAATGAGCAGTTCTTC. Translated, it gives CASSSSWQDGGNEQFF.

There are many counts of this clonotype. The CDR3 DNA is TGTGCCAGCAGTGCCGACAGGCCTGTCAATGAAAAACTGTTTTTT. This gives the protein CASSADRPVNEKLFF. V usage is TRBV2 and J usage is TRBJ1-4; TRBD1 is a possible D gene (6 bases). Trimming took 4 bases from V and 5 from J, leaving 14 bases between them. The CDR3 has 15 residues. Germline V lookup: CDR1 SNHLY, CDR2 FYNNEI. Drawing the rest from reference TRBV2 and TRBJ1-4, the complete variable domain is EPEVTQTPSHQVTQMGQEVILRCVPISNHLYFYWYRQILGQKVEFLVSFYNNEISEKSEIFDDQFSVERPDGSNFTLKIRSTKLEDSAMYFCASSADRPVNEKLFFGSGTQLSVL.

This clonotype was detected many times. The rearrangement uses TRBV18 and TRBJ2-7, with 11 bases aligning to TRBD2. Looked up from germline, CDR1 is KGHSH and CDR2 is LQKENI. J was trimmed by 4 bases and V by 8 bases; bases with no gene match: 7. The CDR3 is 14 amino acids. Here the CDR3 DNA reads TGTGCCAGCCACGACTTAGCGGGAGGGTACGAGCAGTACTTC. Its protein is CASHDLAGGYEQYF.

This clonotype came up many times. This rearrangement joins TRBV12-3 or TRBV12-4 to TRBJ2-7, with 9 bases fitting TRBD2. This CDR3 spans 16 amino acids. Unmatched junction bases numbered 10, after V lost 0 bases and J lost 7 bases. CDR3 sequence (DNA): TGTGCCAGCAGTTTAGCTATCGCTCTAGCGGGGAGGGAGCAGTACTTC. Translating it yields CASSLAIALAGREQYF.

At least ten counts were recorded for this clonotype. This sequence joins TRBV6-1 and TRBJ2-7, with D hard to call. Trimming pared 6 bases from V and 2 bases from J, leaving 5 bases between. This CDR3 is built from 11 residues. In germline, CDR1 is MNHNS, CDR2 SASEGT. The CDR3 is CASRAAYEQYF. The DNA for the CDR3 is TGTGCCAGCAGAGCAGCCTACGAGCAGTACTTC.

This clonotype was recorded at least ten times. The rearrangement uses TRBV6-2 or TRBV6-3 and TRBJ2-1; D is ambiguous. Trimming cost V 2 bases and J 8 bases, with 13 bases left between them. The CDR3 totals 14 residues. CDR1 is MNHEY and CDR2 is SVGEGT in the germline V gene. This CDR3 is CASSYRRTSDEQFF. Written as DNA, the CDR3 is TGTGCCAGCAGTTACCGTCGGACGAGCGATGAGCAGTTCTTC.

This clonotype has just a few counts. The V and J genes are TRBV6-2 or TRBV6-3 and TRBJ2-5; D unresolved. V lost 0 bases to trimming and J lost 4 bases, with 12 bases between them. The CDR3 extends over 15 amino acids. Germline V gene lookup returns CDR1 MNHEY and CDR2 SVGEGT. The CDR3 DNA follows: TGTGCCAGCAGTTACTCCGACATGTTGGCAGAGACCCAGTACTTC. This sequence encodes CASSYSDMLAETQYF.

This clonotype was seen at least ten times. Here the CDR3 reads CASSFRPTSGSQNYEQYF. The CDR3 region has the DNA TGTGCCAGCAGCTTCAGGCCGACTAGCGGGAGTCAAAACTACGAGCAGTACTTC. The V call is TRBV11-2, the J call TRBJ2-7; 12 bases match TRBD2. Unmatched junction bases numbered 12, after V lost 3 bases and J lost 3 bases. The germline V gene encodes CDR1 SGHAT and CDR2 FQNNGV. The CDR3 is made up of 18 amino acids.

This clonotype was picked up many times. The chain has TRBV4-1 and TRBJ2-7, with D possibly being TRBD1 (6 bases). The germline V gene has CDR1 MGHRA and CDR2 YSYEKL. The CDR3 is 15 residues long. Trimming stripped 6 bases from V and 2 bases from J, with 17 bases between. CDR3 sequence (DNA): TGCGCCAGCAGTCTAACTCCCGGGACACCCTACGAGCAGTACTTC. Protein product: CASSLTPGTPYEQYF.